These T cell receptor beta chains were read from a single sample in a study of OX40 agonist ivuxolimab in advanced cancers. TCRdb's copy holds only in-frame clones and misses some; the assay was immunoSEQ multiplex PCR. This table has tens of thousands of clones, about 81% appearing once. Material: CD4+ or CD8+ T cells sorted from blood, obtained in a trial of the OX40 agonist ivuxolimab. The receptor source for this set is an adult with an advanced solid tumor such as melanoma, head and neck, liver or kidney cancer. Each CDR3 is given with its conserved first and last residue. A D gene is named only where the DNA matches it firmly. Not every row has a clone size; where given, it reads once, few, many or a size class.

D: TRBD2
size: NA
V: TRBV7-2
J: TRBJ2-5
DNA: TGTGCCAGCAGACTGAGCGGGGGGAGAGAGACCCAGTACTTC
CDR3: CASRLSGGRETQYF

D: TRBD2
size: NA
V: TRBV18
J: TRBJ2-3
DNA: TGTGCCAGCTCACCACGGCTAGCGGGTCGCACAGATACGCAGTATTTT
CDR3: CASSPRLAGRTDTQYF

D: NA
size: NA
V: TRBV10-3
J: TRBJ2-1
DNA: TGTGCCATCAGTGAGTCAAGGGCAAGTGAGCAGTTCTTC
CDR3: CAISESRASEQFF

D: TRBD2
size: once
V: TRBV19
J: TRBJ2-1
DNA: TGTGCCAGTAGTATAGGGGCTAGCGGGAGCGATGAGCAGTTCTTC
CDR3: CASSIGASGSDEQFF

D: NA
size: NA
V: TRBV5-4
J: TRBJ1-3
DNA: TGTGCCAGCAGCACCCCAGGGATCTCTGGAAACACCATATATTTT
CDR3: CASSTPGISGNTIYF

D: NA
size: NA
V: TRBV30
J: TRBJ2-7
DNA: TGTGCCTGGGGACAGACTCGGTACGAGCAGTACTTC
CDR3: CAWGQTRYEQYF

D: TRBD2
size: NA
V: TRBV2
J: TRBJ2-2
DNA: TGTGCCAGCAGTGAGGGACTAGCGGGGGGGTTCAACACCGGGGAGCTGTTTTTT
CDR3: CASSEGLAGGFNTGELFF

D: NA
size: NA
V: TRBV18
J: TRBJ2-7
DNA: TGTGCCAGCTCACCGGCCACGCTTCTCTACGAGCAGTACTTC
CDR3: CASSPATLLYEQYF

D: TRBD2
size: NA
V: TRBV12-5
J: TRBJ2-2
DNA: TGTGCTAGTGGTCGGACTAGCGGGAGGTATGGGGAGCTGTTTTTT
CDR3: CASGRTSGRYGELFF

D: TRBD2
size: NA
V: TRBV6-6
J: TRBJ2-2
DNA: TGTGCCAGCAGACTCGGGACTAGCGGGGCCGGGGAGCTGTTTTTT
CDR3: CASRLGTSGAGELFF

D: NA
size: once
V: TRBV19
J: TRBJ2-5
DNA: TGTGCCAGTAGTGAACCCCGGGCAGCGGTGGAGACCCAGTACTTC
CDR3: CASSEPRAAVETQYF

D: TRBD1
size: NA
V: TRBV28
J: TRBJ2-7
DNA: TGTGCCAGCAGCTCTAGCCTGGGACAGGGGGCCGGCGAGCAGTACTTC
CDR3: CASSSSLGQGAGEQYF

D: NA
size: NA
V: TRBV6-1
J: TRBJ2-3
DNA: TGTGCCAGCAGTGAAGCGCGGCTAGCACCAGATACGCAGTATTTT
CDR3: CASSEARLAPDTQYF

D: TRBD1
size: NA
V: TRBV19
J: TRBJ2-7
DNA: TGTGCCAGTAGTCCACAACAGGGGGTGGCCTACGAGCAGTACTTC
CDR3: CASSPQQGVAYEQYF

D: TRBD2
size: once
V: TRBV28
J: TRBJ2-3
DNA: TGTGCCAGCAGTTGGACTAGCGGGTCAGCCCCAAGAACAGATACGCAGTATTTT
CDR3: CASSWTSGSAPRTDTQYF

D: NA
size: NA
V: TRBV5-8
J: TRBJ2-3
DNA: TGTGCCAGCAGCCCGGGGCGGGTACTTAGCACAGATACGCAGTATTTT
CDR3: CASSPGRVLSTDTQYF

D: TRBD1
size: once
V: TRBV7-2
J: TRBJ2-2
DNA: TGTGCCAGCAGCTTATACGGGACAGCTAACACCGGGGAGCTGTTTTTT
CDR3: CASSLYGTANTGELFF

D: NA
size: once
V: TRBV7-8
J: TRBJ1-5
DNA: TGTGCCAGCAGCTTGGGGGGCCGGGCGGCTCAGCCCCAGCATTTT
CDR3: CASSLGGRAAQPQHF

D: TRBD1
size: NA
V: TRBV2
J: TRBJ2-3
DNA: TGTGCCAGCAGTGAGGTTTGGGACAGGCAGAAGTATTTT
CDR3: CASSEVWDRQKYF

D: TRBD2
size: NA
V: TRBV10-3
J: TRBJ2-1
DNA: TGTGCCATCGGTAGGGGAACTAGCGGGCCTTACAATGAGCAGTTCTTC
CDR3: CAIGRGTSGPYNEQFF

D: TRBD1
size: NA
V: TRBV19
J: TRBJ1-5
DNA: TGTGCCAGTAGCCTGGCCGGGACAGGAGGGAATCAGCCCCAGCATTTT
CDR3: CASSLAGTGGNQPQHF

D: NA
size: NA
V: TRBV28
J: TRBJ2-7
DNA: TGTGCCAGCAGTCCGAGGTTTACAGCCGAGCAGTACTTC
CDR3: CASSPRFTAEQYF

D: TRBD1
size: few
V: TRBV30
J: TRBJ1-5
DNA: TGTGCCTGGAGTTCATTAACAGGGACAGGCGGTCAGCCCCAGCATTTT
CDR3: CAWSSLTGTGGQPQHF

D: NA
size: NA
V: TRBV4-3
J: TRBJ2-3
DNA: TGCGCCAGCAGCCAAGAGGGGCTAGGCACAGATACGCAGTATTTT
CDR3: CASSQEGLGTDTQYF

D: TRBD1
size: NA
V: TRBV10-3
J: TRBJ2-1
DNA: TGTGCCATCAGTGGGGACAGGGGCCTTCTTAGCTCCTACAATGAGCAGTTCTTC
CDR3: CAISGDRGLLSSYNEQFF

D: NA
size: NA
V: TRBV5-1
J: TRBJ2-1
DNA: TGCGCCAGCAGCTTTAGGACCTCGAGCTCCTACAATGAGCAGTTCTTC
CDR3: CASSFRTSSSYNEQFF

D: NA
size: few
V: TRBV14
J: TRBJ1-2
DNA: TGTGCCAGCAGCCAAGGGGTTTTCGCCGGACTCTATGGCTACACCTTC
CDR3: CASSQGVFAGLYGYTF

D: NA
size: NA
V: TRBV7-2
J: TRBJ2-7
DNA: TGTGCCAGCACGCGCCTCGGGCCTCCTTTCAACTACGAGCAGTACTTC
CDR3: CASTRLGPPFNYEQYF

D: NA
size: NA
V: TRBV4-3
J: TRBJ2-5
DNA: TGCGCCAGCAGCCGGGGCCACCAAGAGACCCAGTACTTC
CDR3: CASSRGHQETQYF

D: TRBD1
size: NA
V: TRBV4-3
J: TRBJ1-2
DNA: TGCGCCAGCAGCCAAGGGTACAGGGGTGGGTATGGCTACACCTTC
CDR3: CASSQGYRGGYGYTF